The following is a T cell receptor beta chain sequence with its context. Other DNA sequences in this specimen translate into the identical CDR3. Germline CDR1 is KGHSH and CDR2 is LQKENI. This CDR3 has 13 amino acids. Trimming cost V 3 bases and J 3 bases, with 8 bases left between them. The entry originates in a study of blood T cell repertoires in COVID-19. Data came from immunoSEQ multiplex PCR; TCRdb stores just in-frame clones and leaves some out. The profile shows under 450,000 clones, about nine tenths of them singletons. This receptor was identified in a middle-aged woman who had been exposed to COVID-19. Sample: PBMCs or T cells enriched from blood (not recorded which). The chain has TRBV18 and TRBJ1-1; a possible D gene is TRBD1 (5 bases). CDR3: CASSPLRDTEAFF. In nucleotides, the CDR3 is TGTGCCAGCTCACCTCTCAGGGACACTGAAGCTTTCTTT. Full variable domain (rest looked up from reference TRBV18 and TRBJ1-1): NAGVMQNPRHLVRRRGQEARLRCSPMKGHSHVYWYRQLPEEGLKFMVYLQKENIIDESGMPKERFSAEFPKEGPSILRIQQVVRGDSAAYFCASSPLRDTEAFFGQGTRLTVV.